Sequencing of this T cell receptor beta chain was carried out in a study of tumor-infiltrating lymphocytes in oesophageal squamous cell carcinoma. Per germline, CDR1 SEHNR and CDR2 FQNEAQ (reference sequence). The V end was cut by 5 bases, the J end by 1 base, with 11 bases between. This CDR3 has 15 amino acids. MiXCR, applied by TCRdb to the PCR reads, yields one record per CDR3 protein. The sample yields approximately 13,000 distinct CDR3 sequences, roughly 56% seen once. In this sample, this clonotype turned up many times. Source material: esophageal tumor tissue. The chain joins TRBV7-9 to TRBJ2-2, with D maybe TRBD2 (6 bases). The sequence derives from a male donor with esophageal squamous cell carcinoma. CDR3 sequence (DNA): TGTGCCAGCAGCCGGGGAGCGGGGAACACCGGGGAGCTGTTTTTT. Translation gives CASSRGAGNTGELFF. The full variable domain, in which reference TRBV7-9 and TRBJ2-2 provide the parts outside the CDR3, is DTGVSQNPRHKITKRGQNVTFRCDPISEHNRLYWYRQTLGQGPEFLTYFQNEAQLEKSRLLSDRFSAERPKGSFSTLEIQRTEQGDSAMYLCASSRGAGNTGELFFGEGSRLTVL.